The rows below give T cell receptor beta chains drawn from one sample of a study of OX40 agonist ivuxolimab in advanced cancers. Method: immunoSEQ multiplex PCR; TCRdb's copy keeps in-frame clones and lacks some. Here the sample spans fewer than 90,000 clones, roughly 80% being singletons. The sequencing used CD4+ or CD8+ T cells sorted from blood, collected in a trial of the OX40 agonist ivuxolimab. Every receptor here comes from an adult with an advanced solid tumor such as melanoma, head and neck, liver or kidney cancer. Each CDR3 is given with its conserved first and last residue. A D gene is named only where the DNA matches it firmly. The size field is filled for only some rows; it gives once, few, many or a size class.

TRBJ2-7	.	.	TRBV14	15	TGTGCCAGCAGCCAAGCCGGGACACCCTCCTACGAGCAGTACTTC	CASSQAGTPSYEQYF
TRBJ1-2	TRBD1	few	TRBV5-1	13	TGCGCCAGCGGAATCCGGGACAGCCATGGCTACACCTTC	CASGIRDSHGYTF
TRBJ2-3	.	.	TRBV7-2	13	TGCGCCAGCAGCTCAAAATCGGGGGATACGCAGTATTTT	CASSSKSGDTQYF
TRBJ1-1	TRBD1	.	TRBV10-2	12	TGCGCCAGCAGTCTACAGGGGAGGGAGGCTTTCTTT	CASSLQGREAFF
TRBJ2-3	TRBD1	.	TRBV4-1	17	TGCGCCAGCAGCCAATTTCATCAGACAGGGGGCGCAGATACGCAGTATTTT	CASSQFHQTGGADTQYF
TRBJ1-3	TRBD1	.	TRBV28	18	TGTGCCAGCAGTCCGACCGGGACAGGGTTATCCTCTGGAAACACCATATATTTT	CASSPTGTGLSSGNTIYF
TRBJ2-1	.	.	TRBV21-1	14	TGTGCCAGCAGCGTCAGGGGGAATCTCGATGAGCAGTTCTTC	CASSVRGNLDEQFF
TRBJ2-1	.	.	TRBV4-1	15	TGCGCCAGCAGCCAAAAACAGGACTCCTACAATGAGCAGTTCTTC	CASSQKQDSYNEQFF
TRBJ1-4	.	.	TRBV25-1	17	TGTGCCAGCAGTGAATCCAGGAGGGGGAGGGCTAATGAAAAACTGTTTTTT	CASSESRRGRANEKLFF
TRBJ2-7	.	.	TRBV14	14	TGTGCCAGCAGCCAAGCGGGCAGCCCCTACGAGCAGTACTTC	CASSQAGSPYEQYF
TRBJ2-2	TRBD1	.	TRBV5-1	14	TGCGCCAGCAGCCCACGACAGGGTACCGGGGAGCTGTTTTTT	CASSPRQGTGELFF
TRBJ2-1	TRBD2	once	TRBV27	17	TGTGCCAGCAGTTTAAGAGTCGCGGGGGACTCCTACAATGAGCAGTTCTTC	CASSLRVAGDSYNEQFF
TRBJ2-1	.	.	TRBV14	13	TGTGCCAGCAGCCCGCAATCGGTGAATGAGCAGTTCTTC	CASSPQSVNEQFF
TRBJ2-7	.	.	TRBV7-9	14	TGTGCCAGCAGCCTGGGGACGGGGACCTACGAGCAGTACTTC	CASSLGTGTYEQYF
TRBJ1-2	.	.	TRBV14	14	TGTGCCAGCAGCGACCTCGCTGGGGGCGAAGGCTACACCTTC	CASSDLAGGEGYTF
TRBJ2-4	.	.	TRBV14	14	TGTGCCAGCAGCCAAGGGACAACCAAAAACATTCAGTACTTC	CASSQGTTKNIQYF
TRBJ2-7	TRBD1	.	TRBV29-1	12	TGCAGCGTTGTGCGGACAGGGAACGAGCAGTACTTC	CSVVRTGNEQYF
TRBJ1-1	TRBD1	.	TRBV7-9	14	TGTGCCAGCAGCTTAGGGGGACAGGGCACTGAAGCTTTCTTT	CASSLGGQGTEAFF
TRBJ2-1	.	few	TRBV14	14	TGTGCCAGCAGCCGGACGACCTCCTACAATGAGCAGTTCTTC	CASSRTTSYNEQFF
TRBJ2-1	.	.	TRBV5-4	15	TGTGCCAGCAGGCTTGAGACTTACTCCTACAATGAGCAGTTCTTC	CASRLETYSYNEQFF
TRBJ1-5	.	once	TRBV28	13	TGTGCCAGCAGTTTACTGGGAGATCAGCCCCAGCATTTT	CASSLLGDQPQHF
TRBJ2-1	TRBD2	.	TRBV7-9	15	TGTGCCAGCAGCTTCTCAGCGGGGGGGCCTAATGAGCAGTTCTTC	CASSFSAGGPNEQFF
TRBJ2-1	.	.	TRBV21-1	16	TGTGCCAGCAGCTCCTGGGGACTAGCGGGCTACAATGAGCAGTTCTTC	CASSSWGLAGYNEQFF
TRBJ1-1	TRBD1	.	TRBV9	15	TGTGCCAGCAGCGTAGTGCAGGGGGGTGACACTGAAGCTTTCTTT	CASSVVQGGDTEAFF
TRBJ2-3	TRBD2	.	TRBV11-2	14	TGTGCCAGCAGAAGCGGGGGGGGAACAGATACGCAGTATTTT	CASRSGGGTDTQYF
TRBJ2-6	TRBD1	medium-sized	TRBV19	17	TGTGCCAGCCTCAGGGGACAGTCTAACTCTGGGGCCAACGTCCTGACTTTC	CASLRGQSNSGANVLTF
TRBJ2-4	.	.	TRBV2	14	TGTGCCAGCAGTGCCTCGCATGGCAAAAACATTCAGTACTTC	CASSASHGKNIQYF
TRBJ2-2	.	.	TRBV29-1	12	TGCAGCGTTGGGGAGGTAGACGGGGAGCTGTTTTTT	CSVGEVDGELFF
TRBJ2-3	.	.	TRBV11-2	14	TGTGCCAGCAGCCCAATCGACTGGGCGGATACGCAGTATTTT	CASSPIDWADTQYF
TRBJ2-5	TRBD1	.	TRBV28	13	TGTGCCAGCGGTCCAGGGGGAGTGGAGACCCAGTACTTC	CASGPGGVETQYF
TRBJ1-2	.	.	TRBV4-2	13	TGTGCCAGCAGCCAAGAACAGGGCCATGGCTACACCTTC	CASSQEQGHGYTF
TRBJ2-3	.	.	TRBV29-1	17	TGCAGCGTTGAAGAGTCAGTGGCAGAGGGTGGCACAGATACGCAGTATTTT	CSVEESVAEGGTDTQYF
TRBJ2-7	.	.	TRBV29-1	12	TGCAGCGTTGGAGGACTCCTCTACGAGCAGTACTTC	CSVGGLLYEQYF
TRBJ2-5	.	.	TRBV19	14	TGTGCCAGTAGCCCGGCTAGAGGTTCGGAGACCCAGTACTTC	CASSPARGSETQYF
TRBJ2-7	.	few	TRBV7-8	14	TGTGCCAGCAGCTTTAATCGGGACACCTACGAGCAGTACTTC	CASSFNRDTYEQYF
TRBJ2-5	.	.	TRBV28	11	TGTGCCAGCAGGGGGGGAGAGACCCAGTACTTC	CASRGGETQYF
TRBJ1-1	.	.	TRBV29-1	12	TGCAGCGTTGATGGGGGGCTCACTGAAGCTTTCTTT	CSVDGGLTEAFF
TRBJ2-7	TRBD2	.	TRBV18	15	TGTGCCAGCTACCCGGGACTAGGAGGAGACTACGAGCAGTACTTC	CASYPGLGGDYEQYF
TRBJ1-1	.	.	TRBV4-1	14	TGCGCCAGCAGCCAAGGAATGTGGAACACTGAAGCTTTCTTT	CASSQGMWNTEAFF
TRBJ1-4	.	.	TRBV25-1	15	TGTGCCAGCAGTGAAGGTAGCATCCTTAATGAAAAACTGTTTTTT	CASSEGSILNEKLFF
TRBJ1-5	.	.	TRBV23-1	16	TGCGCCAGCAGTCAACGCGGCGGGGTTGGGAATCAGCCCCAGCATTTT	CASSQRGGVGNQPQHF
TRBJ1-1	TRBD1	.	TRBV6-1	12	TGTGCCAGCAGTCCGACAGGGGGTGAAGCTTTCTTT	CASSPTGGEAFF
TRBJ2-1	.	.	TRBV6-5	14	TGTGCCAGCAGTCCCACCAGGGGATCAGGGGAGCAGTTCTTC	CASSPTRGSGEQFF
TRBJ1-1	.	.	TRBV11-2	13	TGTGCCAGCAGCTTTCAGGGGAACACTGAAGCTTTCTTT	CASSFQGNTEAFF
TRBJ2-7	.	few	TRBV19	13	TGTGCCAGTAATGGAGACACCCTTTACGAGCAGTACTTC	CASNGDTLYEQYF
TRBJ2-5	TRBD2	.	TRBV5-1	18	TGCGCCAGCAGCTTGGCCTGGCAGGGCGGGGGGGCCGTCGAGACCCAGTACTTC	CASSLAWQGGGAVETQYF
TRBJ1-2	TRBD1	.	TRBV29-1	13	TGCAGCGTTATCGGACAGGGCGACTATGGCTACACCTTC	CSVIGQGDYGYTF
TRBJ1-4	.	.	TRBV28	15	TGTGCCAGCAGCCGACAGATCTCAACTAATGAAAAACTGTTTTTT	CASSRQISTNEKLFF
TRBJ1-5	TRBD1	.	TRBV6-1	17	TGTGCCAGCAGTGGCGGGACAGGGTTTTTCAGCAATCAGCCCCAGCATTTT	CASSGGTGFFSNQPQHF
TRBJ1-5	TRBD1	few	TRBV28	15	TGTGCCAGCAGGGCGACAGGGATTAACAATCAGCCCCAGCATTTT	CASRATGINNQPQHF
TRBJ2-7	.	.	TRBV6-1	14	TGTGCCAGCCATGAGGGGGGGACGGCCTACGAGCAGTACTTC	CASHEGGTAYEQYF
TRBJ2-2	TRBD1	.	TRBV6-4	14	TGTGCCAGCAGTTCACAGGGGGCCACCGGGGAGCTGTTTTTT	CASSSQGATGELFF
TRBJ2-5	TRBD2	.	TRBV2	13	TGTGCCAGCAGTGAACACGGGAGGGAGACCCAGTACTTC	CASSEHGRETQYF
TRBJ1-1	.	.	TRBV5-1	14	TGCGCCAGCAGCCCCAGAGGGGAGTACACTGAAGCTTTCTTT	CASSPRGEYTEAFF
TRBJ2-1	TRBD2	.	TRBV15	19	TGTGCCACCAGCAGAGAAGGCACTAGCGGGGGGAGCTCCTACAATGAGCAGTTCTTC	CATSREGTSGGSSYNEQFF
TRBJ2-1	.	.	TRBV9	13	TGTGCCAGCAGCGTGGAGACCTACAATGAGCAGTTCTTC	CASSVETYNEQFF
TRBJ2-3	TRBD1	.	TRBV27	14	TGTGCCAGCAGTTTCCAGGGGGCGTTGGGTACGCAGTATTTT	CASSFQGALGTQYF
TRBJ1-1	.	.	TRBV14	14	TGTGCCAGCAGCCAAGGACGGTTAGGAACTGAAGCTTTCTTT	CASSQGRLGTEAFF